This T cell receptor (beta chain) was identified during a study of post-analysis software for immune sequencing data. Findings and caveats of the study: Those samples that were prepared in the same batch co-clustered strongly by F measure. Compared with controls, patients showed significantly lower normalized Chao1 diversity. Controls showed lower frequencies than patients for five TRBV segments, and TRBV5-6, TRBV5-1 and TRBV20-1 were among these.

In the case of this clonotype: The antigen is not known.

Researchers reported that TCR beta cDNA libraries carried unique molecular identifiers. It was from about 0.94 to 9.7 million T cells that 450,000 to 550,000 cDNA molecules came. TCRdb called the PCR reads again in MiXCR, with one record for every CDR3 protein. Among some 800,000 distinct CDR3 sequences listed, 35% to 55% were seen once. Germline V gene data show CDR1 as SQVTM and CDR2 as ANQGSEA. The V and J ends lost 8 bases and 4 bases, in that order; junction bases with no gene match: 12. The CDR3 has 14 residues. The chain couples TRBV29-1 to TRBJ2-3; 7 nucleotides align to TRBD2. Source material: blood. The clonotype comes from a girl aged 5 to 17 with multiple sclerosis. CDR3 residues: CSTEPGLHPDTQYF. The CDR3 region has the DNA TGCAGCACGGAGCCGGGACTACATCCAGATACGCAGTATTTT.